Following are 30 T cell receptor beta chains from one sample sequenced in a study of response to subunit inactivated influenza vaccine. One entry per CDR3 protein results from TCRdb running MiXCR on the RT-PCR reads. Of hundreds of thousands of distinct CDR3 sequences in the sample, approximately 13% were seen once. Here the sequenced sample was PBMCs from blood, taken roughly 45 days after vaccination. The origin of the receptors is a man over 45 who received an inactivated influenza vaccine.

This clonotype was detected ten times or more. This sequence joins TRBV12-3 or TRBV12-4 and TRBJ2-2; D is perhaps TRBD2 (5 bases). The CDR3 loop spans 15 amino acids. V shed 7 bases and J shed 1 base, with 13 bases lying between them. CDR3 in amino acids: CASTPRAENTGELFF. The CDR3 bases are TGTGCCAGCACCCCGAGGGCGGAGAACACCGGGGAGCTGTTTTTT.

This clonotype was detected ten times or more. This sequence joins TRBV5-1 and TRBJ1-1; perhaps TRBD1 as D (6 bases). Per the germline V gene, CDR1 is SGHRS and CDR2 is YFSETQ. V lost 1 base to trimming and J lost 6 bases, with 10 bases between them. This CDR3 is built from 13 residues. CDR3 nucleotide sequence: TGCGCCAGCAGCTTGACAGGGATATCTGAAGCTTTCTTT. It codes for CASSLTGISEAFF.

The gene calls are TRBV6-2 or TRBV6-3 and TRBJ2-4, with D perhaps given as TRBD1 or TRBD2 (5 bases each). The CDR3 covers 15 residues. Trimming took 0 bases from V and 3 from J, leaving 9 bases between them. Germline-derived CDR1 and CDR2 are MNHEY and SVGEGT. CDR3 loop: CASSYSGVGKNIQYF. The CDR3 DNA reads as TGTGCCAGCAGTTACTCGGGGGTTGGCAAAAACATTCAGTACTTC.

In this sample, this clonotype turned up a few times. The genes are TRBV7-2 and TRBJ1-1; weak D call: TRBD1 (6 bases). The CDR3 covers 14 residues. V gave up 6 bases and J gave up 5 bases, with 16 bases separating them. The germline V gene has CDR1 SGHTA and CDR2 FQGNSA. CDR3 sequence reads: CASSNRGARTEAFF. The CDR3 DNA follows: TGTGCCAGCAGTAATCGGGGGGCTCGGACTGAAGCTTTCTTT. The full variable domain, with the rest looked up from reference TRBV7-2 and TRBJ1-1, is GAGVSQSPSNKVTEKGKDVELRCDPISGHTALYWYRQSLGQGLEFLIYFQGNSAPDKSGLPSDRFSAERTGGSVSTLTIQRTQQEDSAVYLCASSNRGARTEAFFGQGTRLTVV.

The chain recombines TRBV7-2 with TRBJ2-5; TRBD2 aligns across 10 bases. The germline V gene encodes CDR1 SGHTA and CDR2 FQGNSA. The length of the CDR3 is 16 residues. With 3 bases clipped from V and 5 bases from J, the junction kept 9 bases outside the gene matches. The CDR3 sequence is CASSLRRLAGLETQYF. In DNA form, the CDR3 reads TGTGCCAGCAGCTTGAGGAGACTAGCGGGTTTGGAGACCCAGTACTTC.

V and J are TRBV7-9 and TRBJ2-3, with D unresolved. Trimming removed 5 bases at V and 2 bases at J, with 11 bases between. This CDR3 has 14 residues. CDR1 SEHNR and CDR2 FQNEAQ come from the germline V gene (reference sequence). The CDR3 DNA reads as TGTGCCAGCAGCCTAAGACAAGACACAGATACGCAGTATTTT. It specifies CASSLRQDTDTQYF.

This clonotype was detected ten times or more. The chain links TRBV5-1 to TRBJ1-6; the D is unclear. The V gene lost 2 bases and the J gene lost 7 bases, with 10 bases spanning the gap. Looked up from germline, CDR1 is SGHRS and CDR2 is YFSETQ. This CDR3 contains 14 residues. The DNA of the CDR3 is TGCGCCAGCAGCTTTACCGGGAGAAATTCACCCCTCCACTTT. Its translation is CASSFTGRNSPLHF.

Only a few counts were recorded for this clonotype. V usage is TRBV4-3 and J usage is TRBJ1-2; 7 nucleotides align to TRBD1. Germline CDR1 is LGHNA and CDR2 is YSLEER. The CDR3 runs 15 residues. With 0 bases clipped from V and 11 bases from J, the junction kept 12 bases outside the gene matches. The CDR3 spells CASSQDLDRLFSYTF. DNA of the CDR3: TGCGCCAGCAGCCAAGATTTGGACAGGCTCTTTTCGTACACCTTC.

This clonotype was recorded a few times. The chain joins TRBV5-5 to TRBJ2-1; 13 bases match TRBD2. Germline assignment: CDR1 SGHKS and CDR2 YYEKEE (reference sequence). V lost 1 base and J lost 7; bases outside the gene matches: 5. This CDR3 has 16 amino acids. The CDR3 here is CASSLITSGGGNEQFF. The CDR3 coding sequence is TGTGCCAGCAGCTTGATAACTAGCGGGGGGGGGAATGAGCAGTTCTTC.

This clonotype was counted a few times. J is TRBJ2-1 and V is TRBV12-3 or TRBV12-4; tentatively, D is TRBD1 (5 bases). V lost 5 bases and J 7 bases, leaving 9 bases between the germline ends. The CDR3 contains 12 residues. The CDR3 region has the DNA TGTGCCAGCAGTCGCGACAGTAATGAGCAGTTCTTC. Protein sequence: CASSRDSNEQFF.

CDR3 loop: CATGGASYNEQFF. The CDR3, as DNA: TGTGCCACCGGGGGCGCGAGTTACAATGAGCAGTTCTTC. The chain joins TRBV24-1 to TRBJ2-1, with D tentatively TRBD1 (6 bases). Trimming left V 9 bases short and J 4 bases short, with 12 bases between. CDR3 size: 13 residues. Germline V lookup: CDR1 KGHDR, CDR2 SFDVKD.

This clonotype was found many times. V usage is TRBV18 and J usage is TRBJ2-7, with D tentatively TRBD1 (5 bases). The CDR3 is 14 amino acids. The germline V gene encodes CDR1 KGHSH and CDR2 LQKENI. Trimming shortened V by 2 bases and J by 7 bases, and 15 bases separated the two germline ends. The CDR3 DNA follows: TGTGCCAGCTCACCATGGCTATCAGGGATGGAGCAGTACTTC. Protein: CASSPWLSGMEQYF.

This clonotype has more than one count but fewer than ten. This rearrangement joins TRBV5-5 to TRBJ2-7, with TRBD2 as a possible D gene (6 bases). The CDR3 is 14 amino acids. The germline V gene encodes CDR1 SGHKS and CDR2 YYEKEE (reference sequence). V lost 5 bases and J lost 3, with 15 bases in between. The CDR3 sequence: CASSPATGVYEQYF. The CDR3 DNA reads TGTGCCAGCAGTCCCGCAACGGGAGTCTACGAGCAGTACTTC.

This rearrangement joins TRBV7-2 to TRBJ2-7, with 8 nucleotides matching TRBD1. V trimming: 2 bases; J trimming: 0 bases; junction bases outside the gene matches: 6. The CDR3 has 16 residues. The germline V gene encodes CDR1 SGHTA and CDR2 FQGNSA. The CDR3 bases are TGTGCCAGCAGCTTATGGGGACAGGCGACCTCCTACGAGCAGTACTTC. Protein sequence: CASSLWGQATSYEQYF.

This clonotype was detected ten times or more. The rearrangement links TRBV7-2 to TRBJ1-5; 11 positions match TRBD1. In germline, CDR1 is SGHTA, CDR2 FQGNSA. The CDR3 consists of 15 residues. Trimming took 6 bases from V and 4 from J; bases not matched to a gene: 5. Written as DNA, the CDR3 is TGTGCCAGCAGTCTGGGGACAGGGGGAAATCAGCCCCAGCATTTT. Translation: CASSLGTGGNQPQHF.

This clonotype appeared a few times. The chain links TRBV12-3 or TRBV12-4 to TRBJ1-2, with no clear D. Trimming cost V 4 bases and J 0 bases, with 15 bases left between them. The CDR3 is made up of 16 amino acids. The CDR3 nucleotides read TGTGCCAGCAGTTACGGATATATGGGATCTAACTATGGCTACACCTTC. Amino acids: CASSYGYMGSNYGYTF.

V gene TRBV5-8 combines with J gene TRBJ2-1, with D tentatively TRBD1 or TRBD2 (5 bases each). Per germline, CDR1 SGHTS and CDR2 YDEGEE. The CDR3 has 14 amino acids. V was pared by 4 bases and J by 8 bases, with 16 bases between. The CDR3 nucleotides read TGTGCCAGCAGCACACGGGACCCTATGGATGAGCAGTTCTTC. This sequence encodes CASSTRDPMDEQFF.

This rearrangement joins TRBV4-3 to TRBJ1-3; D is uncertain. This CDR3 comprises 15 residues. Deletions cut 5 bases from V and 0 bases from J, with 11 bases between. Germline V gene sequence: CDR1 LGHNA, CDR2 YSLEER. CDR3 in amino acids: CASSDIKSSGNTIYF. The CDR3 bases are TGCGCCAGCAGCGATATAAAGAGCTCTGGAAACACCATATATTTT.

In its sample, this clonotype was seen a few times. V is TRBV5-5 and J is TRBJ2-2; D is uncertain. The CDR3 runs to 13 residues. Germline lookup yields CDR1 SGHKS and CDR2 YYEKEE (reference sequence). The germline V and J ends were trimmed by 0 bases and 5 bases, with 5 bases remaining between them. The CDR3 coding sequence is TGTGCCAGCAGCTTGGAACCGACCGGGGAGCTGTTTTTT. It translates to CASSLEPTGELFF.

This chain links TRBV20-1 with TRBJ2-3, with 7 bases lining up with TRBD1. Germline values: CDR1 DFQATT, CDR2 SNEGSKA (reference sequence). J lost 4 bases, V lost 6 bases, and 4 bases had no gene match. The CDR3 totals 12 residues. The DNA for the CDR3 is TGCAGTGCAAACAGGGGACCAGATACGCAGTATTTT. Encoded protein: CSANRGPDTQYF.

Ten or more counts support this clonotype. In DNA, the CDR3 is TGCAGCGTTGAAGGAGCGGGAGGGCCTGGAGATACGCAGTATTTT. It is translated as CSVEGAGGPGDTQYF. The genes are TRBV29-1 and TRBJ2-3; TRBD2 matches at 10 bases. The CDR3 runs to 15 residues. The germline V gene has CDR1 SQVTM and CDR2 ANQGSEA. V was clipped by 1 base and J by 5 bases; unmatched bases: 6.

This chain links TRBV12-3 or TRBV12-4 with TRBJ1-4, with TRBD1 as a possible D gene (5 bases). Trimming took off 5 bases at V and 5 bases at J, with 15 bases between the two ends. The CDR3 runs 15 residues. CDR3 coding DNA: TGTGCCAGCAGTCCCCCGGAGGGGATGAATGAAAAACTGTTTTTT. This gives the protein CASSPPEGMNEKLFF.

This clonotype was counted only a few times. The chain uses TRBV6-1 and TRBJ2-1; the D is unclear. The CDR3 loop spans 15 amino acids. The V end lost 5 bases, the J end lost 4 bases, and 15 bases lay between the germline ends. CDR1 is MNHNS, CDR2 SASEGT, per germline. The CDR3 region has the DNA TGTGCCAGCAGTCAGAGTCACGACCTATACAATGAGCAGTTCTTC. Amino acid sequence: CASSQSHDLYNEQFF.

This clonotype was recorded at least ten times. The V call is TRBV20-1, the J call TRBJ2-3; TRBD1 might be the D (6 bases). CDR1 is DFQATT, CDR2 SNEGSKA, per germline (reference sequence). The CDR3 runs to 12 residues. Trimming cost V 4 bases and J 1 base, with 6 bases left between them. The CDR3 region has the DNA TGCAGTGCTAAGGGGGGCACAGATACGCAGTATTTT. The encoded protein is CSAKGGTDTQYF.

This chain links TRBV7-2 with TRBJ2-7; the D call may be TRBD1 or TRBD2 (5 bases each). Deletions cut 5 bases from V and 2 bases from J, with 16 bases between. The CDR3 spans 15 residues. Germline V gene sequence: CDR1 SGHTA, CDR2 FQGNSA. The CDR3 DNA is TGTGCCAGCAGCCCCGGGGACGGTCCGACCTACGAGCAGTACTTC. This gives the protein CASSPGDGPTYEQYF.

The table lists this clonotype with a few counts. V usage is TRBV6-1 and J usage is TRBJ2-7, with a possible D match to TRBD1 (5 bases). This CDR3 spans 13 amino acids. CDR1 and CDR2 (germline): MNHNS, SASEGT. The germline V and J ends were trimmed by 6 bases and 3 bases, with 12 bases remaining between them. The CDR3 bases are TGTGCCAGCAGGGGGCAGGTACTCTACGAGCAGTACTTC. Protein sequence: CASRGQVLYEQYF.

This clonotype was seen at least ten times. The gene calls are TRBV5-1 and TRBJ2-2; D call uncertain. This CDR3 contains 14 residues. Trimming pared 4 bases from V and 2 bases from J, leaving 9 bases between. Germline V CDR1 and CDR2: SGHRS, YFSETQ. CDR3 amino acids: CASSRGPNTGELFF. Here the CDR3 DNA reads TGCGCCAGCAGCCGTGGCCCCAACACCGGGGAGCTGTTTTTT.

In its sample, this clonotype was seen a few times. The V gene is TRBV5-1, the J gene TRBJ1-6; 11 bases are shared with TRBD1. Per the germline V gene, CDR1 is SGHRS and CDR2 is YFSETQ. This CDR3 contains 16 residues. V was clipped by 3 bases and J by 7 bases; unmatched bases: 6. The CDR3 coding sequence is TGCGCCAGCAGCTCCCGGACAGGGGGCAGAAATTCACCCCTCCACTTT. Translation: CASSSRTGGRNSPLHF. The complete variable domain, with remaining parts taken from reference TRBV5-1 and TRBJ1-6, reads KAGVTQTPRYLIKTRGQQVTLSCSPISGHRSVSWYQQTPGQGLQFLFEYFSETQRNKGNFPGRFSGRQFSNSRSEMNVSTLELGDSALYLCASSSRTGGRNSPLHFGNGTRLTVT.

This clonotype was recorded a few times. CDR3 coding DNA: TGTGCCAGCAGTTACAACGTCGGGTACTCACCCCTCCACTTT. As protein: CASSYNVGYSPLHF. The chain combines TRBV6-5 with TRBJ1-6; unclear D gene. Germline CDR1 reads MNHEY; CDR2 reads SVGAGI. The V end lost 2 bases, the J end lost 10 bases, and 12 bases lay between the germline ends. This CDR3 has 14 amino acids.

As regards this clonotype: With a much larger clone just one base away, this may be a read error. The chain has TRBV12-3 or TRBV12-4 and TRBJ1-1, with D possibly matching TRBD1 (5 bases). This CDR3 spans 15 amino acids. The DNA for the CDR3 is TGTGTCAGCAGTTCAACTAGACCCCAGGGAACTGAAGCTTTCTTT. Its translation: CVSSSTRPQGTEAFF.